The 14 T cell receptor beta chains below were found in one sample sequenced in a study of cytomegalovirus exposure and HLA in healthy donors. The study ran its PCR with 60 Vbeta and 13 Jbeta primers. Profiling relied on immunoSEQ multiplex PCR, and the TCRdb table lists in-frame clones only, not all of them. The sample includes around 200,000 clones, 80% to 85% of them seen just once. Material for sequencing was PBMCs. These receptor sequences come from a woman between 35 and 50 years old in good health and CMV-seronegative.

CDR3 sequence: CASSLMSSTDTQYF. CDR3 DNA: TGTGCCAGCAGCTTAATGTCCTCCACAGATACGCAGTATTTT. The V gene is TRBV7-3, the J gene TRBJ2-3; no reliable D call. V lost 1 base to trimming and J lost 2 bases, with 7 bases between them. CDR3 length: 14 amino acids. Germline CDR1 reads SGHTA; CDR2 reads FQGTGA.

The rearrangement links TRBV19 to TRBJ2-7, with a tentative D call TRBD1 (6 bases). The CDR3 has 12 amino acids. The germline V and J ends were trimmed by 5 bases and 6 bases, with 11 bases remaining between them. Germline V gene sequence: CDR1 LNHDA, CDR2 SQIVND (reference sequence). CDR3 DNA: TGTGCCAGTAGTGGACAGCCCTTCGAGCAGTACTTC. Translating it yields CASSGQPFEQYF.

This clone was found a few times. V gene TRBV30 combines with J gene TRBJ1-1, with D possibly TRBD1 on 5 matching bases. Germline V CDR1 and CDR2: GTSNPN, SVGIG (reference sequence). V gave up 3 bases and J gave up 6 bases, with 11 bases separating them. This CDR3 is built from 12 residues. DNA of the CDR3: TGTGCCTGGAGGGACACGGGGGCTGAAGCTTTCTTT. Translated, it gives CAWRDTGAEAFF. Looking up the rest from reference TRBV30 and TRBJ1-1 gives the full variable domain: SQTIHQWPATLVQPVGSPLSLECTVEGTSNPNLYWYRQAAGRGLQLLFYSVGIGQISSEVPQNLSASRPQDRQFILSSKKLLLSDSGFYLCAWRDTGAEAFFGQGTRLTVV.

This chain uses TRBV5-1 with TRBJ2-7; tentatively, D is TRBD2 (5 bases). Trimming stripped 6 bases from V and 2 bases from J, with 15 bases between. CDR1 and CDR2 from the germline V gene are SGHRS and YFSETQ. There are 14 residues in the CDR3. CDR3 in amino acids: CASKLGARAYEQYF. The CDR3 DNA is TGCGCCAGCAAACTGGGAGCTAGGGCCTACGAGCAGTACTTC.

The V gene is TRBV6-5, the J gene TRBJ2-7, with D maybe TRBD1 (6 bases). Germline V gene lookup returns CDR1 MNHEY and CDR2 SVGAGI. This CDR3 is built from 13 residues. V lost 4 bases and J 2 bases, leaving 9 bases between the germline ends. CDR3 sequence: CASSSGATYEQYF. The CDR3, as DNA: TGTGCCAGCAGTTCAGGGGCTACCTACGAGCAGTACTTC.

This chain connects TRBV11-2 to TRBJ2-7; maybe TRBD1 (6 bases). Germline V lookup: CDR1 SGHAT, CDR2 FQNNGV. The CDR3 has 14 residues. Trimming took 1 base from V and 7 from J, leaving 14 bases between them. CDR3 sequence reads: CASSLVQGSLEQYF. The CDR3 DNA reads TGTGCCAGCAGCTTAGTACAGGGTAGCTTAGAGCAGTACTTC.

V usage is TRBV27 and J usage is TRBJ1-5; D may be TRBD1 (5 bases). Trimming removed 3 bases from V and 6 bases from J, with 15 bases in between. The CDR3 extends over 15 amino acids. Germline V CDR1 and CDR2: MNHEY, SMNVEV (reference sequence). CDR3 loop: CASSLSQVAGQPQHF. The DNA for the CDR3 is TGTGCCAGCAGTTTGTCACAGGTGGCAGGTCAGCCCCAGCATTTT.

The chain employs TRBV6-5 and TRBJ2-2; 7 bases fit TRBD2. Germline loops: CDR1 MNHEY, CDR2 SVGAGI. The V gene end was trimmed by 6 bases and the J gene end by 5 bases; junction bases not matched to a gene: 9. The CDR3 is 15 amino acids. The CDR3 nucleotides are TGTGCCAGCAGGGCCGGGGAGGGGCGGACCGGGGAGCTGTTTTTT. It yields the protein CASRAGEGRTGELFF.

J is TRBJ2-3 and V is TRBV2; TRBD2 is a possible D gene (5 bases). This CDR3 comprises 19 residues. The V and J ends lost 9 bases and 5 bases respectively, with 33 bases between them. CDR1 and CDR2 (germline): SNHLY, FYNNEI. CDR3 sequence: CASKHEGLLVWAAGDTQYF. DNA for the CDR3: TGTGCCAGTAAACATGAGGGATTATTAGTATGGGCCGCGGGAGATACGCAGTATTTT.

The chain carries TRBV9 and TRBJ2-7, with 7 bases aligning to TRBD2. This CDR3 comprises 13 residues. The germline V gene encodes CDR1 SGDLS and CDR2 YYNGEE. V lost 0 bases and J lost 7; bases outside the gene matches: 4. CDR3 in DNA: TGTGCCAGCAGCGTAGGCGGGAGAGGTGAGCAGTACTTC. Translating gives CASSVGGRGEQYF.

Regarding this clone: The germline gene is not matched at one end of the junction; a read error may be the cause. As DNA, the CDR3 is TGTTCCAGCAGCTTAGCGTACGGGACAGGGCTCTACGAGCAGTACTTC. It encodes CSSSLAYGTGLYEQYF. The rearrangement links TRBV7-9 to TRBJ2-7, with 9 bases that match TRBD1. Germline V lookup: CDR1 SEHNR, CDR2 FQNEAQ (reference sequence). The CDR3 is 16 residues long.

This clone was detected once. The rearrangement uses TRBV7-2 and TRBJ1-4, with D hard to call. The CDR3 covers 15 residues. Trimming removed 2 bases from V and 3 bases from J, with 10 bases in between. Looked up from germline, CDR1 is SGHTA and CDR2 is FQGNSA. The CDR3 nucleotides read TGTGCCAGCAGCTTATGGCAGGTCGCTAATGAAAAACTGTTTTTT. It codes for CASSLWQVANEKLFF.

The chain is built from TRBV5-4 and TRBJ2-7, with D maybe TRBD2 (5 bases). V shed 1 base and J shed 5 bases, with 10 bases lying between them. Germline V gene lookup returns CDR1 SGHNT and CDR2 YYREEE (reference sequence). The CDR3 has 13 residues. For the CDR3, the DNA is TGTGCCAGCAGCTTGACGCGAGGGAACGAGCAGTACTTC. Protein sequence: CASSLTRGNEQYF.

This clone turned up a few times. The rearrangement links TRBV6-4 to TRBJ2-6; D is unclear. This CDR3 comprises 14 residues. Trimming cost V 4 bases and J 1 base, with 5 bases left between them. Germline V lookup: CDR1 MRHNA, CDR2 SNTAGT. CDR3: CASSAQSGANVLTF. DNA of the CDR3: TGTGCCAGCAGTGCCCAGTCTGGGGCCAACGTCCTGACTTTC.